This TCR beta chain originates from a study of control samples from healthy donors and cancer patients. From germline, CDR1 is SGHVS and CDR2 FQNEAQ. The CDR3 loop spans 16 amino acids. V was clipped by 4 bases and J by 4 bases; unmatched bases: 9. Clones were sequenced by immunoSEQ multiplex PCR, and TCRdb holds only the in-frame ones, with some missing. The table records tens of thousands of clones, approximately 89% of them present only once. The TCR sequence derives from a woman aged 45-59 years with head and neck cancer. This chain connects TRBV7-8 to TRBJ1-4; TRBD1 aligns across 7 bases. Sequencing was done on a sample of PBMCs. This CDR3 is CASSSLRDSINEKLFF. The CDR3 DNA sequence: TGTGCCAGCAGCTCCTTGAGGGACAGCATTAATGAAAAACTGTTTTTT.